One sample yielded the 21 T cell receptor beta chains listed below, sequenced in a study of response to subunit inactivated influenza vaccine (dated by TCRdb to the late 2010s). Preparation of the library involved RT-PCR. Sequencing was carried out with an Illumina HiSeq 2500. The raw public reads went through TCRdb reprocessing: fastp at Q25, MiXCR clone calling, in-frame beta chains kept. CDR3 protein duplicates are merged, each entry listing the most common genes and DNA. For this sample there are around 850,000 distinct CDR3 sequences; approximately 18% appear just once. Of the sample, approximately 10% is held by the ten largest clones. The specimen was PBMCs from blood, collected 5 days after vaccination. All receptors come from a man aged 45-65 years who received an inactivated influenza vaccine. Donor details come from another sample of the same person, matched by shared clones.

The rearrangement links TRBV4-2 to TRBJ1-4, with TRBD1 matching over 8 bases. The CDR3 has 16 residues. Per the germline V gene, CDR1 is LGHNA and CDR2 is YNFKEQ. The J segment lost 0 bases and the V segment lost 5 bases, leaving 5 bases of the junction unmatched. CDR3 residues: CASSGRQGPTNEKLFF. DNA of the CDR3: TGTGCCAGCAGCGGTCGACAGGGGCCAACTAATGAAAAACTGTTTTTT.

This clonotype came up a few times. J is TRBJ2-5 and V is TRBV4-2, with no clear D. From germline, CDR1 is LGHNA and CDR2 YNFKEQ. This CDR3 comprises 15 residues. V lost 1 base to trimming and J lost 5 bases, with 14 bases between them. The CDR3 nucleotides read TGTGCCAGCAGCCAAGGCCTTAGTCTGAAGGAGACCCAGTACTTC. Protein product: CASSQGLSLKETQYF.

This clonotype was observed at least ten times. The chain employs TRBV7-9 and TRBJ1-2, with 10 positions matching TRBD1. V gave up 2 bases and J gave up 6 bases; unmatched junction bases: 3. From germline, CDR1 is SEHNR and CDR2 FQNEAQ (reference sequence). The CDR3 consists of 14 residues. Here the CDR3 reads CASSLPGQGNGYTF. The CDR3 coding sequence is TGTGCCAGCAGCTTACCGGGACAGGGGAATGGCTACACCTTC.

The chain couples TRBV7-9 to TRBJ2-7; 8 bases align to TRBD2. The germline V gene encodes CDR1 SEHNR and CDR2 FQNEAQ (reference sequence). This CDR3 region has 16 residues. J was trimmed by 2 bases and V by 5 bases; bases with no gene match: 11. The CDR3 spells CASSQTTSASPYEQYF. CDR3 in DNA: TGTGCCAGCAGCCAGACGACTAGCGCGTCCCCCTACGAGCAGTACTTC. Drawing the rest from reference TRBV7-9 and TRBJ2-7, the complete variable domain is DTGVSQNPRHKITKRGQNVTFRCDPISEHNRLYWYRQTLGQGPEFLTYFQNEAQLEKSRLLSDRFSAERPKGSFSTLEIQRTEQGDSAMYLCASSQTTSASPYEQYFGPGTRLTVT.

This clonotype was observed a handful of times. The rearrangement uses TRBV12-3 or TRBV12-4 and TRBJ2-3; no clear D gene. The CDR3 covers 14 residues. With 2 bases removed from V and 4 bases from J, the gap between germline ends came to 10 bases. DNA for the CDR3: TGTGCCAGCAGTTTACTCGGGTCTGCAGATACGCAGTATTTT. It specifies CASSLLGSADTQYF.

The V and J genes are TRBV20-1 and TRBJ2-5; 12 bases are shared with TRBD2. CDR1 DFQATT and CDR2 SNEGSKA come from the germline V gene (reference sequence). CDR3 size: 14 residues. V dropped 5 bases and J dropped 3; count of bases not matched to a gene: 4. The CDR3 reads CSAPSGGVKETQYF. CDR3 coding DNA: TGCAGTGCTCCTAGCGGGGGGGTTAAAGAGACCCAGTACTTC.

The chain carries TRBV20-1 and TRBJ1-3; 11 bases are shared with TRBD1. Trimming removed 2 bases from V and 3 bases from J; junction bases left unmatched: 9. Germline V lookup: CDR1 DFQATT, CDR2 SNEGSKA (reference sequence). The CDR3 is 17 residues long. The CDR3 region has the DNA TGCAGTGCTAGAACATCCGGACAGGGGGCTTATGGAAACACCATATATTTT. Translating gives CSARTSGQGAYGNTIYF.

The chain links TRBV7-9 to TRBJ2-5; D gene unclear. Germline-derived CDR1 and CDR2 are SEHNR and FQNEAQ (reference sequence). V was shortened by 4 bases and J by 10 bases, with 13 bases between the two germline ends. The CDR3 has 12 residues. CDR3 bases: TGTGCCAGCAGCTCTCTGGACCTAGACCAGTACTTC. Translated, it gives CASSSLDLDQYF.

This clonotype was counted a few times. This CDR3 is CASSQSTGFGYTF. The CDR3 DNA reads as TGTGCCAGCAGCCAATCGACAGGGTTTGGCTACACCTTC. The chain is built from TRBV3-1 and TRBJ1-2; the match to TRBD1 covers 7 bases. Germline loops: CDR1 LGHDT, CDR2 YNNKEL (reference sequence). The CDR3 has 13 residues. The J segment lost 7 bases and the V segment lost 2 bases, leaving 4 bases of the junction unmatched.

This chain uses TRBV11-2 with TRBJ2-7; the D gene is possibly TRBD1 (6 bases). Germline values: CDR1 SGHAT, CDR2 FQNNGV. V lost 2 bases to trimming and J lost 4 bases, with 15 bases between them. The CDR3 length is 15 residues. The CDR3 loop is CASSLIGEGGYEQYF. The CDR3 DNA follows: TGTGCCAGCAGCTTAATCGGGGAAGGGGGTTACGAGCAGTACTTC.

This clonotype was counted many times. J is TRBJ2-3 and V is TRBV4-3, with unresolved D. This CDR3 is built from 15 residues. V dropped 0 bases and J dropped 4 bases, with 11 bases sitting between them. The germline V gene has CDR1 LGHNA and CDR2 YSLEER. CDR3 in DNA: TGCGCCAGCAGCCAAGATTTAAAGAAGGCAGATACGCAGTATTTT. Residues: CASSQDLKKADTQYF.

The rearrangement joins TRBV6-2 or TRBV6-3 to TRBJ2-1; 10 bases are shared with TRBD2. J gave up 10 bases and V 2 bases, and 5 bases lay outside the gene matches. This CDR3 contains 14 residues. Germline CDR1 MNHEY, CDR2 SVGEGT. CDR3 sequence: CASSYLAGVKEQFF. CDR3 DNA: TGTGCCAGCAGTTACCTAGCGGGGGTGAAAGAGCAGTTCTTC.

The CDR3, as DNA: TGCAGCGTTGAAGAAGAAGCGGGGGAGACCCAGTACTTC. Its translation is CSVEEEAGETQYF. The chain combines TRBV29-1 with TRBJ2-5; TRBD2 matches at 7 bases. The CDR3 has 13 residues. With V trimmed by 0 bases and J by 5 bases, 3 bases remained unmatched. CDR1 and CDR2 from the germline V gene are SQVTM and ANQGSEA.

The chain carries TRBV11-1 and TRBJ2-2, with 8 bases matching TRBD2. J gave up 4 bases and V 0 bases, and 13 bases lay outside the gene matches. The CDR3 sequence is 19 residues long. Germline CDR1 and CDR2: SGHAT and FQDESV (reference sequence). The CDR3 coding sequence is TGTGCCAGCAGCTTAGCCTCGAGCGGGAGCGCCTCAGGCACCGGGGAGCTGTTTTTT. Protein product: CASSLASSGSASGTGELFF.

V is TRBV20-1 and J is TRBJ2-5; unclear D gene. Germline V gene sequence: CDR1 DFQATT, CDR2 SNEGSKA (reference sequence). The CDR3 runs to 12 residues. V lost 2 bases and J lost 3, with 7 bases in between. DNA of the CDR3: TGCAGTGCTAGAAACATTGAAGAGACCCAGTACTTC. It translates to CSARNIEETQYF.

In its sample, this clonotype was seen a few times. This chain joins TRBV12-3 or TRBV12-4 and TRBJ2-1, with TRBD1 matching 9 bases. CDR3 length: 15 amino acids. V lost 2 bases, J lost 5 bases, and 4 bases stayed unmatched. CDR3 residues: CASSLWRDRDNEQFF. For the CDR3, the DNA is TGTGCCAGCAGTTTATGGCGGGACAGGGACAATGAGCAGTTCTTC.

Only a few counts were recorded for this clonotype. V and J are TRBV5-1 and TRBJ1-1, with D unresolved. Between the trimmed V and J ends, which lost 4 bases and 2 bases, there was a span of 12 bases. This CDR3 is 14 amino acids long. Germline assignment: CDR1 SGHRS and CDR2 YFSETQ. CDR3 sequence: CASSLTAFNTEAFF. CDR3 in DNA: TGCGCCAGCAGCCTTACAGCATTTAACACTGAAGCTTTCTTT.

The chain couples TRBV12-3 or TRBV12-4 to TRBJ2-1, with D hard to call. CDR3 size: 14 residues. Trimming removed 3 bases from V and 4 bases from J, with 10 bases in between. CDR3 DNA: TGTGCCAGCAGTTTCCAGGAAACTTACAATGAGCAGTTCTTC. This gives the protein CASSFQETYNEQFF.

This clonotype was counted between two and nine times. V is TRBV10-3 and J is TRBJ2-7; TRBD2 might be the D (5 bases). The germline V gene has CDR1 ENHRY and CDR2 SYGVKD. There are 12 residues in the CDR3. The V gene lost 3 bases and the J gene lost 3 bases, with 6 bases spanning the gap. The CDR3 DNA sequence: TGTGCCATCAGTGACGCGGGCTACGAGCAGTACTTC. It translates to CAISDAGYEQYF.

The chain uses TRBV5-1 and TRBJ2-1; 10 bases are shared with TRBD1. The CDR3 covers 20 residues. Germline assignment: CDR1 SGHRS and CDR2 YFSETQ. Losses at the gene ends were 3 bases for V and 0 bases for J; bases not matched to a gene: 15. DNA for the CDR3: TGCGCCAGCAGCTCTCTGCCGGGACAGGGGCGCCTCTACTCCTACAATGAGCAGTTCTTC. Protein product: CASSSLPGQGRLYSYNEQFF.

This clonotype was counted between two and nine times. The chain employs TRBV20-1 and TRBJ2-1; 7 bases agree with TRBD2. CDR1 and CDR2 from the germline V gene are DFQATT and SNEGSKA (reference sequence). V was clipped by 5 bases and J by 5 bases; unmatched bases: 9. The CDR3 sequence is 14 residues long. CDR3 region: CSAVTSMAHNEQFF. CDR3 nucleotide sequence: TGCAGTGCTGTGACTAGCATGGCCCACAATGAGCAGTTCTTC.